These 18 T cell receptor beta chains share one sample of origin, sequenced in a study of shared clonotypes between healthy human individuals. Only in-frame clones appear in the TCRdb table, and some are missing; sequencing was by immunoSEQ multiplex PCR. The data contain about 1.1 million clones, roughly 74% of them singletons. Specimen: memory CD4+ T cells from PBMCs. The subset here: CD45RA-negative fraction. These receptors originate from a man between 18 and 35 years old in good health. Some clones in this sample may be carry-over from other donors' samples.

V usage is TRBV5-1 and J usage is TRBJ2-5, with 13 bases matching TRBD2. The CDR3 loop spans 17 amino acids. The ends lost 7 bases at V and 5 bases at J; junction bases unmatched: 14. The V gene's germline CDR1 is SGHRS and CDR2 YFSETQ. The CDR3 reads CASGPGLAGASVETQYF. The CDR3 DNA reads TGCGCCAGCGGACCCGGACTAGCGGGGGCCTCTGTCGAGACCCAGTACTTC.

The chain carries TRBV27 and TRBJ1-2; D not resolved. The germline CDR1 and CDR2 sequences are MNHEY and SMNVEV (reference sequence). This CDR3 contains 12 residues. The V end was cut by 5 bases, the J end by 8 bases, with 12 bases between. The chain's CDR3 is CASSPQSGGYTF. CDR3 sequence (DNA): TGTGCCAGCAGTCCCCAGTCGGGGGGCTACACCTTC.

The V gene is TRBV2, the J gene TRBJ1-3; D may be TRBD1 (5 bases). From germline, CDR1 is SNHLY and CDR2 FYNNEI. The CDR3 totals 15 residues. Trimming left V 4 bases short and J 2 bases short, with 12 bases between. CDR3 protein: CASSVLGVPGNTIYF. The CDR3 DNA follows: TGTGCCAGCAGTGTTTTGGGGGTCCCTGGAAACACCATATATTTT.

The chain is built from TRBV27 and TRBJ2-3; D unclear. This CDR3 comprises 14 residues. Trimming left V 3 bases short and J 0 bases short, with 7 bases between. Germline CDR1 is MNHEY and CDR2 is SMNVEV (reference sequence). CDR3 DNA sequence: TGTGCCAGCAGTTTCAGGCCGAGCACAGATACGCAGTATTTT. Its protein product is CASSFRPSTDTQYF.

This clone has more than one count but fewer than ten. The sample has other DNA sequences that encode this CDR3 too. The rearrangement links TRBV18 to TRBJ1-1; D ambiguous. Germline CDR1 is KGHSH and CDR2 is LQKENI. Trimming stripped 3 bases from V and 1 base from J, with 6 bases between. This CDR3 is built from 13 residues. Here the CDR3 reads CASSPNGNTEAFF. Written as DNA, the CDR3 is TGTGCCAGCTCACCTAATGGGAACACTGAAGCTTTCTTT.

This clone is a singleton in its sample. CDR3 loop: CASSLVGQSIEAFF. CDR3 DNA: TGTGCCAGCAGCTTGGTGGGACAAAGTATCGAAGCTTTCTTT. The chain recombines TRBV5-5 with TRBJ1-1; TRBD1 is a possible D gene (6 bases). This CDR3 has 14 residues. CDR1 and CDR2 (germline): SGHKS, YYEKEE (reference sequence). V was cut by 0 bases and J by 8 bases, with 14 bases left in between.

This chain joins TRBV30 and TRBJ2-7; 10 bases align to TRBD1. This CDR3 spans 15 amino acids. The V gene end was trimmed by 5 bases and the J gene end by 3 bases; junction bases not matched to a gene: 10. Germline values: CDR1 GTSNPN, CDR2 SVGIG (reference sequence). CDR3 DNA: TGTGCCTGGGGGGACAGGGGAGGCGGTTTCTACGAGCAGTACTTC. Translated, it gives CAWGDRGGGFYEQYF.

The chain joins TRBV29-1 to TRBJ2-3; D remains ambiguous. This CDR3 has 15 residues. Looked up from germline, CDR1 is SQVTM and CDR2 is ANQGSEA. V lost 0 bases, J lost 2 bases, and 12 bases lay in between. CDR3 protein: CSVEDGSRATDTQYF. The CDR3 DNA sequence: TGCAGCGTTGAAGATGGGTCAAGGGCCACAGATACGCAGTATTTT.

This chain joins TRBV15 and TRBJ1-3; D uncertain. The V end lost 0 bases, the J end lost 0 bases, and 9 bases lay between the germline ends. Germline V CDR1 and CDR2: LNHNV, YYDKDF (reference sequence). This CDR3 region has 16 residues. DNA of the CDR3: TGTGCCACCAGCAGAGATCGGGTGGCCTCTGGAAACACCATATATTTT. Amino acid sequence: CATSRDRVASGNTIYF.

The rearrangement joins TRBV5-4 to TRBJ2-5; 7 bases are shared with TRBD1. After removal of 2 bases from V and 2 bases from J, the junction contained 6 bases not matched to a gene. CDR1 is SGHNT, CDR2 YYREEE, per germline (reference sequence). CDR3 length: 15 residues. The CDR3 region has the DNA TGTGCCAGCAGCTTCCGGACAGGAGAGCAAGAGACCCAGTACTTC. Residues: CASSFRTGEQETQYF.

This clone appeared a single time. V usage is TRBV29-1 and J usage is TRBJ1-2; D possibly corresponds to TRBD1 (6 bases). Per germline, CDR1 SQVTM and CDR2 ANQGSEA. This CDR3 has 13 amino acids. The germline V and J ends were trimmed by 4 bases and 2 bases, with 11 bases remaining between them. The DNA for the CDR3 is TGCAGCGTTGGTAGGGGGTGGAACTATGGCTACACCTTC. Translating it yields CSVGRGWNYGYTF.

This rearrangement joins TRBV5-4 to TRBJ2-3; 7 bases agree with TRBD2. Germline V gene lookup returns CDR1 SGHNT and CDR2 YYREEE (reference sequence). The CDR3 runs to 16 residues. V lost 4 bases to trimming and J lost 7 bases; unmatched junction nucleotides: 15. This chain's CDR3 is CASSPSLAVGLNTQYF. CDR3 DNA sequence: TGTGCCAGCAGCCCATCGCTAGCGGTCGGTCTTAATACGCAGTATTTT.

The V call is TRBV6-5, the J call TRBJ2-2; maybe TRBD1 (5 bases). The CDR3 has 13 residues. The V and J ends lost 2 bases and 7 bases respectively, with 8 bases between them. The germline V gene encodes CDR1 MNHEY and CDR2 SVGAGI. The CDR3 region has the DNA TGTGCCAGCAGTTACGGGGCCTACGGGGAGCTGTTTTTT. This gives the protein CASSYGAYGELFF.

The V gene is TRBV21-1, the J gene TRBJ1-5; the D segment call TRBD1 is taken from the table without a DNA check. TRBV21-1 is listed as a pseudogene. CDR3 size: 17 residues. The CDR3 loop reads CASSKRYPGQSNQPQHF. CDR3 bases: TGTGCCAGCAGCAAACGCTACCCGGGACAGAGCAATCAGCCCCAGCATTTT.

The rearrangement joins TRBV28 to TRBJ1-1; TRBD1 might be the D (6 bases). Trimming took 6 bases from V and 4 from J, leaving 21 bases between them. Germline V gene data show CDR1 as MDHEN and CDR2 as SYDVKM. This CDR3 has 16 amino acids. The CDR3 DNA sequence: TGTGCCAGCAGGGGGGGAACAGGGAGTTTCGGCACTGAAGCTTTCTTT. It encodes CASRGGTGSFGTEAFF. The full variable domain, in which reference TRBV28 and TRBJ1-1 provide the parts outside the CDR3, is DVKVTQSSRYLVKRTGEKVFLECVQDMDHENMFWYRQDPGLGLRLIYFSYDVKMKEKGDIPEGYSVSREKKERFSLILESASTNQTSMYLCASRGGTGSFGTEAFFGQGTRLTVV.

V and J are TRBV27 and TRBJ2-3; TRBD2 matches at 8 bases. This CDR3 spans 16 amino acids. Germline-derived CDR1 and CDR2 are MNHEY and SMNVEV (reference sequence). Unmatched junction bases numbered 8, after V lost 6 bases and J lost 0 bases. For the CDR3, the DNA is TGTGCCAGCAGCCTAAGGCCGGGAGGGAGCACAGATACGCAGTATTTT. This translates into CASSLRPGGSTDTQYF.

V usage is TRBV6-5 and J usage is TRBJ2-7; D unresolved. V gave up 7 bases and J gave up 2 bases, with 9 bases separating them. The CDR3 runs to 12 residues. Germline V gene lookup returns CDR1 MNHEY and CDR2 SVGAGI. The CDR3 DNA is TGTGCCAGCATTGGGCGGACCTACGAGCAGTACTTC. This sequence encodes CASIGRTYEQYF.

This clone has more than one count but fewer than ten. The rearrangement joins TRBV9 to TRBJ2-1, with D possibly being TRBD1 (6 bases). The CDR3 runs 15 residues. Per germline, CDR1 SGDLS and CDR2 YYNGEE. V was trimmed by 4 bases and J by 7 bases, leaving 18 bases between them. Written as DNA, the CDR3 is TGTGCCAGCAGCTACATCGCCGGGACAAGGAATGAGCAGTTCTTC. Protein product: CASSYIAGTRNEQFF.